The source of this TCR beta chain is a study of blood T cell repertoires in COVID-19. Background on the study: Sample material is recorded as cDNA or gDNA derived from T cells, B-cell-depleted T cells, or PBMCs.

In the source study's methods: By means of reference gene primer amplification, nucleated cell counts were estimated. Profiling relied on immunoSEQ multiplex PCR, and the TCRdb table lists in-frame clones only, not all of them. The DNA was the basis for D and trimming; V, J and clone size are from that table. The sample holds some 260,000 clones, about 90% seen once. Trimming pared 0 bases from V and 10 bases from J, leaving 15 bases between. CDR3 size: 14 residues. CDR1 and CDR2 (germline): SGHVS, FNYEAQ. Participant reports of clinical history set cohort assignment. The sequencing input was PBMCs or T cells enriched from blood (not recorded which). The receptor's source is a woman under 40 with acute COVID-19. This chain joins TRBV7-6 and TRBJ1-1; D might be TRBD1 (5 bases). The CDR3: CASSLALDQGGAFF. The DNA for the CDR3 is TGTGCCAGCAGCTTAGCGCTCGATCAGGGAGGAGCTTTCTTT.